This T cell receptor beta chain was sequenced for a study of T cell responses to AZD1222 COVID-19 vaccine. Findings of the study overall: A mostly white British donor set with more females was recruited, and clonal diversity was possibly underestimated.

TCRdb keeps only in-frame clones here, not all; method: immunoSEQ multiplex PCR. The repertoire has more than 80,000 clones, roughly nine tenths of them found once; the top ten carry under 3%. Notes on this clone: Antigen specificity is unknown.

Trimming stripped 2 bases from V and 1 base from J, with 9 bases between. CDR1 and CDR2 from the germline V gene are SGHVS and FNYEAQ. The CDR3 is 15 residues long. The genes are TRBV7-6 and TRBJ1-3; D ambiguous. The material sequenced was peripheral blood, taken 28 days after the second AZD1222 dose. The TCR sequence derives from an adult who received the AZD1222 COVID-19 vaccine. In nucleotides, the CDR3 is TGTGCCAGCAGCTTAACTCTTGGGTCTGGAAACACCATATATTTT. Translated: CASSLTLGSGNTIYF.